This T cell receptor (beta chain) was documented in a study of molecular identifiers for immune sequencing clone quantification. Each CDR3 protein is one row after TCRdb ran MiXCR on the PCR reads. Among about 320,000 distinct CDR3 sequences listed, 20% to 25% were seen once. Whole-study results and caveats: Over 98% of effector molecules, but under 1% in naive cells, were held by clones with more than 20 RNA copies. Investigators reportedly could detect spiked Jurkat TCR RNA from one cell among around 900,000 naive cells. Highly expanded clones may be undercounted when identical TCR molecules share barcodes.

This CDR3 is 16 amino acids long. Germline trimming cut 5 bases from V and 8 bases from J; bases unmatched to any gene: 13. CDR1 and CDR2 from the germline V gene are MNHEY and SVGEGT. Points on this clonotype: Its antigen is unidentified.

The chain has TRBV6-2 or TRBV6-3 and TRBJ2-1; TRBD2 aligns across 9 bases. Sequencing input: naive CD8+ T cells from blood, with Jurkat cell RNA spiked in. The subset denotes: FACS-sorted CD8+CD4-CCR7+CD45RA+ naive T cells. The sequence was collected from a human donor in good health. Some libraries in this study had Jurkat cell RNA spiked in. The CDR3 DNA reads as TGTGCCAGCAGTCTATCACTAGCGGGCCTTACATATGAGCAGTTCTTC. As protein: CASSLSLAGLTYEQFF.